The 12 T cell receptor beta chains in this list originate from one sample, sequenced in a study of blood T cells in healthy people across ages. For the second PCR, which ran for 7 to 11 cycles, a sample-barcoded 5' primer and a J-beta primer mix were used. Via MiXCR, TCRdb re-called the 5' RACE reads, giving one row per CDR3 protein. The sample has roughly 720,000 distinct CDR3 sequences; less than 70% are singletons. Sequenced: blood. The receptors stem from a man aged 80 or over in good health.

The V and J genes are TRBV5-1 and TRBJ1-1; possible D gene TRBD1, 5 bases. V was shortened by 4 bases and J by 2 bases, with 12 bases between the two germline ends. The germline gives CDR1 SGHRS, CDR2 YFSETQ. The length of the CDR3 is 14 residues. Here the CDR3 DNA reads TGCGCCAGCAGCGTACTGACAGATAACACTGAAGCTTTCTTT. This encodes CASSVLTDNTEAFF.

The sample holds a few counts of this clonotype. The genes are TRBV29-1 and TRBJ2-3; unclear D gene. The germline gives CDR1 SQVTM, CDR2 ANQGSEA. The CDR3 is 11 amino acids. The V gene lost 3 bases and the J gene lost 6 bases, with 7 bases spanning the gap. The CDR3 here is CSVEVADTQYF. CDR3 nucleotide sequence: TGCAGCGTTGAGGTTGCGGATACGCAGTATTTT.

CDR3 DNA: TGTGCCAGCAGTTCGTTGAACTCTGGGGCCAACGTCCTGACTTTC. It specifies CASSSLNSGANVLTF. The rearrangement joins TRBV28 to TRBJ2-6; D unclear. Germline CDR1 MDHEN, CDR2 SYDVKM. V shed 4 bases and J shed 0 bases, with 7 bases lying between them. The CDR3 loop spans 15 amino acids.

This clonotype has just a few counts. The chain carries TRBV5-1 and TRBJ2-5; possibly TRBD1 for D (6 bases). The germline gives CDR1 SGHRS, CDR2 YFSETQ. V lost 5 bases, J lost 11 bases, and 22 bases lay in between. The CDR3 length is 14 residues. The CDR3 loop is CASRQGQPLTRQYF. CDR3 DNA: TGCGCCAGCAGACAGGGACAACCCCTGACTCGGCAGTACTTC.

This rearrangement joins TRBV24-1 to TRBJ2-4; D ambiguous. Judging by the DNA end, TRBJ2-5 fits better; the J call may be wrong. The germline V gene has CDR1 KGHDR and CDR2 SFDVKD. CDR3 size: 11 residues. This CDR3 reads CATSSVETQYF. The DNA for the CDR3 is TGTGCCACCAGTTCAGTAGAGACCCAGTACTTC.

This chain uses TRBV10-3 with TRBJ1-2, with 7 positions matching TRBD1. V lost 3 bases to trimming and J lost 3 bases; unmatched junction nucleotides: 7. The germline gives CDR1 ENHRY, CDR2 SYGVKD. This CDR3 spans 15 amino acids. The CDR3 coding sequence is TGTGCCATCAGTGATGGGGCAGGGGGAGACTATGGCTACACCTTC. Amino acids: CAISDGAGGDYGYTF.

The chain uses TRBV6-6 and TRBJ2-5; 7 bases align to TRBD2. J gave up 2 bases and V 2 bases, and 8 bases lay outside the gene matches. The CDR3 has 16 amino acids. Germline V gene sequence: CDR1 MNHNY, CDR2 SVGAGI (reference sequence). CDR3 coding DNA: TGTGCCAGCAGTTACGTGAGCTGGGGGGGTCAAGAGACCCAGTACTTC. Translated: CASSYVSWGGQETQYF.

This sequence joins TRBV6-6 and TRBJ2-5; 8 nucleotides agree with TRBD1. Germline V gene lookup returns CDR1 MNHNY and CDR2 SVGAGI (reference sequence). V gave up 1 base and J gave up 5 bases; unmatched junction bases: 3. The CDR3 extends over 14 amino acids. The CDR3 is CASSYFGQGETQYF. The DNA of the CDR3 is TGTGCCAGCAGTTACTTCGGACAGGGCGAGACCCAGTACTTC.

The CDR3 DNA reads as TGCAGCGTTGTGCGGGAGGCCCTTTTTGTTGAGCAGTTCTTC. It specifies CSVVREALFVEQFF. The chain employs TRBV29-1 and TRBJ2-1, with TRBD2 identical over 8 bases. With V trimmed by 4 bases and J by 9 bases, 11 bases remained unmatched. The length of the CDR3 is 14 residues. Germline-derived CDR1 and CDR2 are SQVTM and ANQGSEA.

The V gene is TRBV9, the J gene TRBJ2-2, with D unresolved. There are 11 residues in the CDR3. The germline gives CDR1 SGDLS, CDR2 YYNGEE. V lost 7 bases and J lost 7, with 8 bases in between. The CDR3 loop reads CASGRNGELFF. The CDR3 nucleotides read TGTGCCAGCGGAAGGAACGGGGAGCTGTTTTTT.

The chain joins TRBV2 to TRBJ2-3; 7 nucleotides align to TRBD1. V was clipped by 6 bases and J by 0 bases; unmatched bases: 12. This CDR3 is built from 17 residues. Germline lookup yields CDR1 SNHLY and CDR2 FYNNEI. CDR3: CASRSQLMDRSTDTQYF. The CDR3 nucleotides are TGTGCCAGCAGGTCCCAACTTATGGACAGGAGCACAGATACGCAGTATTTT.

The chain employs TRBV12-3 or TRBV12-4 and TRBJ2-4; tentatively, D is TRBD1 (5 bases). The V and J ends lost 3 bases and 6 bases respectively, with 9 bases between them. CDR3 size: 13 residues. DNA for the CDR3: TGTGCCAGCAGTTTGTCCAGGGCAAACATTCAGTACTTC. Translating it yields CASSLSRANIQYF.